This T cell receptor (beta chain) was identified in a study of regulatory T cells in long-lasting Graves disease. CDR3 regions were amplified by Arm-PCR using iRepertoire HTBI primers to build TCR beta libraries. One entry per CDR3 protein results from TCRdb running MiXCR on the multiplex PCR reads. The repertoire consists of 400,000 to 500,000 distinct CDR3 sequences, with roughly a fifth occurring once and the leading ten covering roughly 7.1%. Losses at the gene ends were 3 bases for V and 2 bases for J; bases not matched to a gene: 7. CDR1 and CDR2 (germline): SEHNR, FQNEAQ (reference sequence). The CDR3 length is 15 residues. Sample time point: persistent/refractory GD, antithyroid drugs over 5 years with positive TRAb. Preparation of the TCR library used RNA extracted from PBMCs. This clonotype was seen only a few times. Its specificity is not known. Study outcomes and limitations: Persistent cases favored TRBV28, TRBJ1-2 and TRBJ2-5.

The sequence was obtained from a female donor with Graves disease. The specimen comprised peripheral blood mononuclear cells (PBMCs), sampled when the disease was refractory, from a patient treated with antithyroid drugs. V usage is TRBV7-9 and J usage is TRBJ2-7, with 7 bases aligning to TRBD2. CDR3 sequence: CASSLSSGPPYEQYF. The CDR3, as DNA: TGTGCCAGCAGCTTGAGTAGCGGGCCCCCCTACGAGCAGTACTTC.